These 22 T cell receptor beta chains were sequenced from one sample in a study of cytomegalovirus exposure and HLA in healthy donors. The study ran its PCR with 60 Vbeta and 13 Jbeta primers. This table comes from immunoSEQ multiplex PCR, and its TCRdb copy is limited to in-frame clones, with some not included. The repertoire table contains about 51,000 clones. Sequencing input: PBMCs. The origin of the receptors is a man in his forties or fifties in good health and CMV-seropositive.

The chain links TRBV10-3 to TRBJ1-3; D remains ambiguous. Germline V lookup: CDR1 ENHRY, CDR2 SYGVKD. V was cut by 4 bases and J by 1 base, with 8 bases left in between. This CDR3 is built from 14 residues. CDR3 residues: CAISVAGSGNTIYF. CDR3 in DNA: TGTGCCATCAGTGTGGCAGGTTCTGGAAACACCATATATTTT.

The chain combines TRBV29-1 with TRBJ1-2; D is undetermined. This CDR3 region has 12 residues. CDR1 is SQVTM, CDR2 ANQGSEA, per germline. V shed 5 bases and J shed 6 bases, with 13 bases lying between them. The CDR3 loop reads CSVREGAHGYTF. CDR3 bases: TGCAGCGTTCGGGAGGGAGCCCATGGCTACACCTTC.

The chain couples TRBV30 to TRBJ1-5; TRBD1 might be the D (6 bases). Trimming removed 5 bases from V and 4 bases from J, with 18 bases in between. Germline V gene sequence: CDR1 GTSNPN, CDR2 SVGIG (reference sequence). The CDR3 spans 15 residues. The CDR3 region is CAWDTQGMSNQPQHF. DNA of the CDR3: TGTGCCTGGGACACGCAGGGGATGAGTAATCAGCCCCAGCATTTT.

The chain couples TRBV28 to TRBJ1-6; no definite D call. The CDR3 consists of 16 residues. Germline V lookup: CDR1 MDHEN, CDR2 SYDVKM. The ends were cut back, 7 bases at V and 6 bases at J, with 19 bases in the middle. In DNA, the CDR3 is TGTGCCAGCAACGAGTGGGCGGGCGGTCGTAATTCACCCCTCCACTTT. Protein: CASNEWAGGRNSPLHF.

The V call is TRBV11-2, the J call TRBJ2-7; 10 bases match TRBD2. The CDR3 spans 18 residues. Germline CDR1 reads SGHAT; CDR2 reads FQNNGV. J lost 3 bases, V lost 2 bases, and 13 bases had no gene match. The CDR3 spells CASSLFGAGLAARYEQYF. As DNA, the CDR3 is TGTGCCAGCAGCTTATTTGGGGCCGGACTAGCGGCTCGCTACGAGCAGTACTTC.

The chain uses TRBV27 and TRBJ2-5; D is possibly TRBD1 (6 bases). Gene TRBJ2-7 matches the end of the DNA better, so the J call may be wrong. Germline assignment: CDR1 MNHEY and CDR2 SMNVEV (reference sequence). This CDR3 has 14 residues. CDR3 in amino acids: CASSPGQHSYEQYF. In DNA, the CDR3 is TGTGCCAGCAGTCCCGGACAGCATTCCTACGAGCAGTACTTC.

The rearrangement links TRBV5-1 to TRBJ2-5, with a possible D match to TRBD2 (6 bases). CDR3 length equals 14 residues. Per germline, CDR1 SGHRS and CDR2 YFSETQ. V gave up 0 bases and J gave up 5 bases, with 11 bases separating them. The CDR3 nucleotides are TGCGCCAGCAGCTTGGGCACGGGAGAGGAGACCCAGTACTTC. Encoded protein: CASSLGTGEETQYF.

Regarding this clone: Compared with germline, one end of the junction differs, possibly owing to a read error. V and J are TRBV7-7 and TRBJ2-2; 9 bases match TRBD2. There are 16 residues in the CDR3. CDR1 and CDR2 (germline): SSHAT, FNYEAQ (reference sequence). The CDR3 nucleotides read TGTGCTAGCAGCCTTTTTAGCGGGGGGAACACCGGGGAGCTGTTTTTT. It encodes CASSLFSGGNTGELFF.

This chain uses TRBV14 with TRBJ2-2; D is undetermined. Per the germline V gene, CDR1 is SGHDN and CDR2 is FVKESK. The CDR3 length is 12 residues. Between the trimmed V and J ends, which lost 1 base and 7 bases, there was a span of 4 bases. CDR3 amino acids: CASSQGYGELFF. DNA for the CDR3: TGTGCCAGCAGCCAAGGTTACGGGGAGCTGTTTTTT.

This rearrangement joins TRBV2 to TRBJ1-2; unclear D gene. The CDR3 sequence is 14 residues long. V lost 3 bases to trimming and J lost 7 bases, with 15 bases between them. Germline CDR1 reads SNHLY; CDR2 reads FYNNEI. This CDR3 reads CASSDMHPSSGYTF. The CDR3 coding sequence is TGTGCCAGCAGTGATATGCACCCATCGAGTGGCTACACCTTC.

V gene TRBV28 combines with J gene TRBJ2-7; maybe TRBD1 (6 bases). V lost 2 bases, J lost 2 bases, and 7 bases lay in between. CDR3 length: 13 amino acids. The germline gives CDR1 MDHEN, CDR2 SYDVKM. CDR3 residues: CASSLGTTYEQYF. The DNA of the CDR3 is TGTGCCAGCAGTTTAGGGACAACCTACGAGCAGTACTTC.

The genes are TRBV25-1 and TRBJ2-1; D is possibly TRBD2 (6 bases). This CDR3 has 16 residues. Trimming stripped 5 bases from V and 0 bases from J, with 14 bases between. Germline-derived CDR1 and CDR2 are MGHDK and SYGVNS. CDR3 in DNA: TGTGCCAGCAGTTCAACTAGCCCGAGCTCCTACAATGAGCAGTTCTTC. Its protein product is CASSSTSPSSYNEQFF.

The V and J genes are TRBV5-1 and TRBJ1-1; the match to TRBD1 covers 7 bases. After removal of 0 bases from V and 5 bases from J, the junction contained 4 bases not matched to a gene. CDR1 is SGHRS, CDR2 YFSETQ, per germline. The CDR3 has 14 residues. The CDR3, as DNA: TGCGCCAGCAGCTTGGGCGACAGGGTTACTGAAGCTTTCTTT. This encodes CASSLGDRVTEAFF.

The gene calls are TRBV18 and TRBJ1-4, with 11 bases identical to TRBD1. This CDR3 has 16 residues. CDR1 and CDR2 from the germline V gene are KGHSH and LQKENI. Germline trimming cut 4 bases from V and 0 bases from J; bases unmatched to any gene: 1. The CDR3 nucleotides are TGTGCCAGCTCACTGGGACAGGGGGCAACTAATGAAAAACTGTTTTTT. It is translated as CASSLGQGATNEKLFF.

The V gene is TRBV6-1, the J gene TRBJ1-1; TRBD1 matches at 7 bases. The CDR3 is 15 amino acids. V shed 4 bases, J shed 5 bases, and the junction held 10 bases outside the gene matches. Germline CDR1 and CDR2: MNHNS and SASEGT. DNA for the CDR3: TGTGCCAGCAGTGTCGGTCGGACAGGTGGGACTGAAGCTTTCTTT. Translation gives CASSVGRTGGTEAFF.

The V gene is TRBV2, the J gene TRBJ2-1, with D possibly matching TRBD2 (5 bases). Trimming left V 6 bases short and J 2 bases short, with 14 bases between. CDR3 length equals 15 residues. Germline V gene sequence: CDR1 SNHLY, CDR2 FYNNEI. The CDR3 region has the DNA TGTGCCAGCAGAGTGAGCGGCTCGGCCTACAATGAGCAGTTCTTC. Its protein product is CASRVSGSAYNEQFF.

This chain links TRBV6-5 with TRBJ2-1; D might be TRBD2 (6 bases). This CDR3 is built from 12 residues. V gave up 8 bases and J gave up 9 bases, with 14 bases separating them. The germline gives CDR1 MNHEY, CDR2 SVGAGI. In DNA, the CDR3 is TGTGCCAGCCGCGGGGACTTTCTTGAGCAGTTCTTC. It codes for CASRGDFLEQFF.

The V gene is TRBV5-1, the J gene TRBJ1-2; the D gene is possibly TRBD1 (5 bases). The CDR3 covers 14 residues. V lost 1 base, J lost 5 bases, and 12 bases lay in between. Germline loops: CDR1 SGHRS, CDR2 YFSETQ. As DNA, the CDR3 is TGCGCCAGCAGCTTGTTAGGGGTAGGGTATGGCTACACCTTC. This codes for CASSLLGVGYGYTF.

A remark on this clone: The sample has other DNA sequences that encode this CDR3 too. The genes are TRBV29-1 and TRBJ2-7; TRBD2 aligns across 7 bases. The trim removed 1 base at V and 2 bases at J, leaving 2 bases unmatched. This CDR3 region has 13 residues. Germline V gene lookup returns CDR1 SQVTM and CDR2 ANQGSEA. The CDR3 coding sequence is TGCAGCGTTGAAGGGGAGGGGACCTACGAGCAGTACTTC. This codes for CSVEGEGTYEQYF.

CDR3 coding DNA: TGTGCCAGCAGCGTAGAAACAGGGGCGACCTACGAGCAGTACTTC. Encoded protein: CASSVETGATYEQYF. This sequence joins TRBV9 and TRBJ2-5, with 7 bases fitting TRBD1. The J call may be incorrect, as the DNA end agrees better with TRBJ2-7. CDR3 length: 15 residues. The germline V gene has CDR1 SGDLS and CDR2 YYNGEE.

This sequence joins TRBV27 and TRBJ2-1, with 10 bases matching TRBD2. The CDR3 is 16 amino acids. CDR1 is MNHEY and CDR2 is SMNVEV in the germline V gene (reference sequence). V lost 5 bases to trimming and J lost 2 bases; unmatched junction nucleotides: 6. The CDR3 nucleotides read TGTGCCAGCAGTCTGACTAGCGGGCCTACCTACAATGAGCAGTTCTTC. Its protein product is CASSLTSGPTYNEQFF.

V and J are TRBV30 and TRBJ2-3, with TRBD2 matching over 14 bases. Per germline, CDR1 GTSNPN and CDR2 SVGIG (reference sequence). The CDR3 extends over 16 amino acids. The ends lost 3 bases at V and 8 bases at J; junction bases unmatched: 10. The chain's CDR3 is CAWRPPTSGRGGTQYF. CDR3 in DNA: TGTGCCTGGAGACCACCGACTAGCGGGAGGGGGGGTACGCAGTATTTT. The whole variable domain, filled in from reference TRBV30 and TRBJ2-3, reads SQTIHQWPATLVQPVGSPLSLECTVEGTSNPNLYWYRQAAGRGLQLLFYSVGIGQISSEVPQNLSASRPQDRQFILSSKKLLLSDSGFYLCAWRPPTSGRGGTQYFGPGTRLTVL.